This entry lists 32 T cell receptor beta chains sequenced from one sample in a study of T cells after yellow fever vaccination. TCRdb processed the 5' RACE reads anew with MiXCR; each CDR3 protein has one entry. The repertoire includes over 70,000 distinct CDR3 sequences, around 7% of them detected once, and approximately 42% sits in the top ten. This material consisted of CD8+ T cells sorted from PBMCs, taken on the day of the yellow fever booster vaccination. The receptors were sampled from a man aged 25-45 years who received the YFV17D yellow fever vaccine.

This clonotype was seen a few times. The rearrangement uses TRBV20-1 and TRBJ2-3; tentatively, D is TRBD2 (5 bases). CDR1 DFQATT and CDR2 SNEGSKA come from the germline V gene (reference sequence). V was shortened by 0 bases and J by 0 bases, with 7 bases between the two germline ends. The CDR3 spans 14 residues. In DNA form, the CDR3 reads TGCAGTGCTAGAGATCGGGGAAGCACAGATACGCAGTATTTT. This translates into CSARDRGSTDTQYF.

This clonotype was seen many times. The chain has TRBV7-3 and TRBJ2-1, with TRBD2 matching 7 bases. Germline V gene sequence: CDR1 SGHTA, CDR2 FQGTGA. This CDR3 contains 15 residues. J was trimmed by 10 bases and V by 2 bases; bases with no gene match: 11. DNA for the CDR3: TGTGCCAGCAGCTTACTTGGCGGGAGTGGAGACGAGCAGTTCTTC. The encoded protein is CASSLLGGSGDEQFF.

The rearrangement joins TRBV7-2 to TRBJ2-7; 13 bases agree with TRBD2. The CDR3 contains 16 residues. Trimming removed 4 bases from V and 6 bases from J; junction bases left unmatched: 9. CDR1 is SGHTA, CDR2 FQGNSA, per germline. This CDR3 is CASSYPQTSGRIEQYF. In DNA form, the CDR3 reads TGTGCCAGCAGCTACCCCCAGACTAGCGGGAGGATCGAGCAGTACTTC. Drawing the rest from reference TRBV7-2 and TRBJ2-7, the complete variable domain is GAGVSQSPSNKVTEKGKDVELRCDPISGHTALYWYRQSLGQGLEFLIYFQGNSAPDKSGLPSDRFSAERTGGSVSTLTIQRTQQEDSAVYLCASSYPQTSGRIEQYFGPGTRLTVT.

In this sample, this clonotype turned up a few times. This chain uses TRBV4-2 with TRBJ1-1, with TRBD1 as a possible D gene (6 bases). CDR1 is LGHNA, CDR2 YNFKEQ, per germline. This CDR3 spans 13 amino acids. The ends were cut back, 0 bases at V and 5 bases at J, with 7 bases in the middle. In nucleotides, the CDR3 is TGTGCCAGCAGCCAAGAGGACAGTACTGAAGCTTTCTTT. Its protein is CASSQEDSTEAFF.

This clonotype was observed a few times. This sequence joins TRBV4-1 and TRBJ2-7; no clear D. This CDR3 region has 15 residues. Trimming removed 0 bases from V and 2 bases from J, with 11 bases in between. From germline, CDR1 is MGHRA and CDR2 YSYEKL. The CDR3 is CASSQESGGTYEQYF. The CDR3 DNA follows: TGCGCCAGCAGCCAAGAATCTGGCGGAACCTACGAGCAGTACTTC.

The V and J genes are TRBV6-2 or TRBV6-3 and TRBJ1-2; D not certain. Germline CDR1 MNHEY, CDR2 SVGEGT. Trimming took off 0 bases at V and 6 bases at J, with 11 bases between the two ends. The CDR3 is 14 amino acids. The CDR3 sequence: CASSYSNGYDGYTF. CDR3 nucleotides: TGTGCCAGCAGTTACTCTAACGGGTACGATGGCTACACCTTC.

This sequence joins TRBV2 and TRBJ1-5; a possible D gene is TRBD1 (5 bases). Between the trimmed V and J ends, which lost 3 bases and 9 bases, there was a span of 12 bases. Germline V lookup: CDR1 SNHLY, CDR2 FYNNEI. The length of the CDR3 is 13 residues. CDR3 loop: CASSDPGLRPQHF. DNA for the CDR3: TGTGCCAGCAGTGATCCGGGGCTGCGGCCCCAGCATTTT. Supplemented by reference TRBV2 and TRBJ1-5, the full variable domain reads EPEVTQTPSHQVTQMGQEVILRCVPISNHLYFYWYRQILGQKVEFLVSFYNNEISEKSEIFDDQFSVERPDGSNFTLKIRSTKLEDSAMYFCASSDPGLRPQHFGDGTRLSIL.

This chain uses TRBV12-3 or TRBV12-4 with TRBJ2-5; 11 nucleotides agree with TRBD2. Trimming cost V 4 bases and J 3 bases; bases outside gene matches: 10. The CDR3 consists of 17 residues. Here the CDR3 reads CASSSFRTLAGEETQYF. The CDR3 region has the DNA TGTGCCAGCAGTTCCTTCCGCACACTAGCGGGAGAAGAGACCCAGTACTTC.

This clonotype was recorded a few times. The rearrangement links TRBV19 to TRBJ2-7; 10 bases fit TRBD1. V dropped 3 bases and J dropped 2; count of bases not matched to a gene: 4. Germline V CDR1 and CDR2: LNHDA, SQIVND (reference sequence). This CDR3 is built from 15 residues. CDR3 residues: CASSMVGQGAYEQYF. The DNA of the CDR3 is TGTGCCAGTAGTATGGTCGGACAGGGGGCCTACGAGCAGTACTTC.

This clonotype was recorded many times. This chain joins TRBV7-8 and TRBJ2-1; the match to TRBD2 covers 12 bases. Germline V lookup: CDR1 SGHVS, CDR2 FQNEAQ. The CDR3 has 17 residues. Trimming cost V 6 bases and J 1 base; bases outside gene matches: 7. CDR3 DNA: TGTGCCAGCAGTCTCGGACTAGCGGGAATGTCCTACAATGAGCAGTTCTTC. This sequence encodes CASSLGLAGMSYNEQFF.

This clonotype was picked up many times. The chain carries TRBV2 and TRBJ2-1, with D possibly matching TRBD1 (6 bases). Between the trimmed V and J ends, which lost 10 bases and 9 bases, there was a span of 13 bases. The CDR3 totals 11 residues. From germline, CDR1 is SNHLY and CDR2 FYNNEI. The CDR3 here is CATNRAGEQFF. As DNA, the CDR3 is TGTGCCACGAACAGGGCTGGTGAGCAGTTCTTC.

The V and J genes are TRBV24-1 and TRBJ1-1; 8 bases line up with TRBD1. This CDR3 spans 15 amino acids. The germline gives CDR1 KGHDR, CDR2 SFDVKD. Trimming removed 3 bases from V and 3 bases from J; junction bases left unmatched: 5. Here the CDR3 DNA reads TGTGCCACCAGTGATCCCGGACAGGGAGACACTGAAGCTTTCTTT. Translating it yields CATSDPGQGDTEAFF.

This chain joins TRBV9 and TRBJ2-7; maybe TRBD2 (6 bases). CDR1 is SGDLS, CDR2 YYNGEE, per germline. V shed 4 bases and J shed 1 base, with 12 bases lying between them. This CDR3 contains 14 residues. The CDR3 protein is CASSPYGGSYEQYF. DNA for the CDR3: TGTGCCAGCAGCCCTTATGGAGGGTCCTACGAGCAGTACTTC.

CDR3 nucleotides: TGTGCCAGCAGCTCGCCAGGCCTCCGGGAGACCCAGTACTTC. Amino acid sequence: CASSSPGLRETQYF. The genes are TRBV11-2 and TRBJ2-5; D not resolved. CDR1 and CDR2 (germline): SGHAT, FQNNGV. The CDR3 sequence is 14 residues long. Trimming took 4 bases from V and 5 from J, leaving 14 bases between them.

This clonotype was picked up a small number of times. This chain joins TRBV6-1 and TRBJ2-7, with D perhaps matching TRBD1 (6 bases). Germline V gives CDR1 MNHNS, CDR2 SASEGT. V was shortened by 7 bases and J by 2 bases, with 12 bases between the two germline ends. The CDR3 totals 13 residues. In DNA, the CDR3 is TGTGCCAGCAAACCGGGACACGCCTACGAGCAGTACTTC. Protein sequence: CASKPGHAYEQYF.

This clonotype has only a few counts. The CDR3 DNA sequence: TGTGCCAGCAGTGCGACAGGGGGGAGCACTGAAGCTTTCTTT. Its protein is CASSATGGSTEAFF. The V and J genes are TRBV6-1 and TRBJ1-1; 9 bases match TRBD1. The CDR3 is 14 amino acids. The junction had 4 bases not matched to a gene; V was cut back by 4 bases and J by 4 bases. The germline V gene encodes CDR1 MNHNS and CDR2 SASEGT.

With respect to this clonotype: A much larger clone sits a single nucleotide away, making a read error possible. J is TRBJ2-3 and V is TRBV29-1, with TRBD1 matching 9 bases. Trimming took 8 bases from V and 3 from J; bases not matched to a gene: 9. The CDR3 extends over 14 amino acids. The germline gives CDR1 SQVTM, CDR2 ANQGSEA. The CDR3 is CSLRYRGRTDTQYF. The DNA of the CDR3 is TGCAGCCTGCGGTACAGGGGGCGTACAGATACGCAGTATTTT.

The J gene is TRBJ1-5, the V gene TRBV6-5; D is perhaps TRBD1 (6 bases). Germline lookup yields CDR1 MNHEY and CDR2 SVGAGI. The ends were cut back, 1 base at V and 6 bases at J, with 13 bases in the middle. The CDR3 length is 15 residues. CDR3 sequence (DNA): TGTGCCAGCAGTTACTTGTATAGGGGGGTTCAGCCCCAGCATTTT. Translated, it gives CASSYLYRGVQPQHF.

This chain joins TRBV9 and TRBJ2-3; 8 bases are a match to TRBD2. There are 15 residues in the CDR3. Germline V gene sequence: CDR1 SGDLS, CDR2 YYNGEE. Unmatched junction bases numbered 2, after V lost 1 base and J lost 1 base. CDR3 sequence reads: CASSVSGSGTDTQYF. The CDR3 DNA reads TGTGCCAGCAGCGTAAGCGGGAGTGGCACAGATACGCAGTATTTT. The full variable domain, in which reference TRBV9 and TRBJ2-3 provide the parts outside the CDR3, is DSGVTQTPKHLITATGQRVTLRCSPRSGDLSVYWYQQSLDQGLQFLIQYYNGEERAKGNILERFSAQQFPDLHSELNLSSLELGDSALYFCASSVSGSGTDTQYFGPGTRLTVL.

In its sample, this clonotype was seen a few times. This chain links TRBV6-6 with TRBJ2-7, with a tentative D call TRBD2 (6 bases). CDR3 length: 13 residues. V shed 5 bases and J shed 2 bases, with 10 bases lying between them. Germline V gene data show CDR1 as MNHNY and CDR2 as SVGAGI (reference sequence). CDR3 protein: CASSLAQPYEQYF. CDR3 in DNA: TGTGCCAGCAGTCTAGCGCAGCCCTACGAGCAGTACTTC.

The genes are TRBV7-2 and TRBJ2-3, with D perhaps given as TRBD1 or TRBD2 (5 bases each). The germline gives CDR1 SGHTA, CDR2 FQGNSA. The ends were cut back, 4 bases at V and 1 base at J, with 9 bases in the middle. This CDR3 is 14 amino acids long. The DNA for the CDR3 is TGTGCCAGCAGCTCGGGACCCCGCACAGATACGCAGTATTTT. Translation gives CASSSGPRTDTQYF.

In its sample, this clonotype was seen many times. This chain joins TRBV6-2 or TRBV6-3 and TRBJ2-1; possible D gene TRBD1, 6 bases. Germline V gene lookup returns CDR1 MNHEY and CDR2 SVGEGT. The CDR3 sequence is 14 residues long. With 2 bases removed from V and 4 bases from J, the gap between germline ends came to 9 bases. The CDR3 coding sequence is TGTGCCAGCAGTTACCGACAGGAATACAATGAGCAGTTCTTC. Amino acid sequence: CASSYRQEYNEQFF.

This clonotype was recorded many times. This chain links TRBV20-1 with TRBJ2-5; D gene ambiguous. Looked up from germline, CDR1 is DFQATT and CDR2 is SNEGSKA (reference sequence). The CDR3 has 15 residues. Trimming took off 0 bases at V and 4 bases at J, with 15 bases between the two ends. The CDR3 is CSARDLSQEGETQYF. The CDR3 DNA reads TGCAGTGCTAGAGATTTGTCGCAGGAAGGAGAGACCCAGTACTTC.

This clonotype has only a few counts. The DNA of the CDR3 is TGTGCCAGCAGCTTAGATCCGGGCCAAGAGACCCAGTACTTC. Amino acid sequence: CASSLDPGQETQYF. V and J are TRBV7-2 and TRBJ2-5; no definite D call. CDR1 SGHTA and CDR2 FQGNSA come from the germline V gene. CDR3 length: 14 residues. Trimming took off 1 base at V and 1 base at J, with 7 bases between the two ends.

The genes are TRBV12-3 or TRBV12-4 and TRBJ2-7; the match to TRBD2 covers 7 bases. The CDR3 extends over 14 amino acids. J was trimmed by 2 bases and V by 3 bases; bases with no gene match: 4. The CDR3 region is CASSLGGATYEQYF. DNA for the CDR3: TGTGCCAGCAGTTTGGGAGGGGCGACCTACGAGCAGTACTTC.

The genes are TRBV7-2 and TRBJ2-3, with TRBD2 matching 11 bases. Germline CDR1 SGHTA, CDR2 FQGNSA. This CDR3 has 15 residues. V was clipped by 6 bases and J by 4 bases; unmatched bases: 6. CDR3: CASRVTSGIADTQYF. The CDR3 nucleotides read TGTGCCAGCAGAGTGACTAGCGGGATTGCAGATACGCAGTATTTT.

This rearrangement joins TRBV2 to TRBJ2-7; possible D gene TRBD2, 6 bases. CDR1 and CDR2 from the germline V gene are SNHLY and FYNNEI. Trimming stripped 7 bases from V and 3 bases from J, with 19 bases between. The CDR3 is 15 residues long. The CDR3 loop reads CASIRDPGVRYEQYF. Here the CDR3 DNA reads TGTGCCAGCATAAGGGATCCGGGGGTTCGCTACGAGCAGTACTTC.

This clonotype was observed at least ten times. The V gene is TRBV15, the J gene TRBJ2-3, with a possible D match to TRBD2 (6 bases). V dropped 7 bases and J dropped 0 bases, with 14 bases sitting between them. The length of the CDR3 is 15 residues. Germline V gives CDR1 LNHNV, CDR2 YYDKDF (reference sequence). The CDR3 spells CATIPVAASTDTQYF. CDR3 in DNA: TGTGCCACCATACCGGTAGCGGCTAGCACAGATACGCAGTATTTT.

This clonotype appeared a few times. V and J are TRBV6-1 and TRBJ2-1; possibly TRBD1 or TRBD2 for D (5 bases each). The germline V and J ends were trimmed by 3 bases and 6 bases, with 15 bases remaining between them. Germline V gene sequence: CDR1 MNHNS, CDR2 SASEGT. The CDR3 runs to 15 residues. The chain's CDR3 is CASSDSGSSGNEQFF. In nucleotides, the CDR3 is TGTGCCAGCAGTGATTCAGGGAGTTCGGGCAATGAGCAGTTCTTC.

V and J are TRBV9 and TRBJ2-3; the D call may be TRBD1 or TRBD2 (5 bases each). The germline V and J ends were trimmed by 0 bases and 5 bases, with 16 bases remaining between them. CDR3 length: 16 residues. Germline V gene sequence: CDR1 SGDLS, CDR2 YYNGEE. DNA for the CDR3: TGTGCCAGCAGCGTAGACCAGGGAGCCACTCAAGATACGCAGTATTTT. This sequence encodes CASSVDQGATQDTQYF. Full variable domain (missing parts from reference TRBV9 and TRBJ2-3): DSGVTQTPKHLITATGQRVTLRCSPRSGDLSVYWYQQSLDQGLQFLIQYYNGEERAKGNILERFSAQQFPDLHSELNLSSLELGDSALYFCASSVDQGATQDTQYFGPGTRLTVL.

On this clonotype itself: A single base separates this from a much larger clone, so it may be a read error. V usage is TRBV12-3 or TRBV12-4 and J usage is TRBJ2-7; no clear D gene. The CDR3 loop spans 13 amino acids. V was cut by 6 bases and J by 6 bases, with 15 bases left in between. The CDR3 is CASRPRTNSEQYF. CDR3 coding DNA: TGTGCCAGCAGGCCCCGGACGAACTCCGAGCAGTACTTC.

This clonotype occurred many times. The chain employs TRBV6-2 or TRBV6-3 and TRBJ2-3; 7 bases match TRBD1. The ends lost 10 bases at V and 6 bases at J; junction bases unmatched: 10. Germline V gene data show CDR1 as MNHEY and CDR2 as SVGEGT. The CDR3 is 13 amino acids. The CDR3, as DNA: TGTGCCACTGACTCACAGGGGTCGGATACGCAGTATTTT. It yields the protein CATDSQGSDTQYF.